This TCR beta chain was sequenced in a study of blood T cell repertoires in COVID-19 (dated by TCRdb to 2020 to 2022). Some background on the complete study: Samples from collaborators originated in the United States, Italy and Spain and spanned both the acute and convalescent phases of COVID-19. The prospective study material was composed of cDNA or gDNA derived from T cells, B-cell-depleted T cells, or PBMCs. Deeply sampled blood TCRbeta repertoires from subjects exposed to, actively infected with, or recovered from COVID-19 were included in the dataset. A freely available public database, intended as a resource for researchers studying the immune response to SARS-CoV-2, is where the repertoires were released. Samples were obtained from the ongoing ImmuneRACE study (first 160 participants) and from 1,254 subjects provided by 6 global collaborators. The sample metadata nearly always contained a de-identified subject ID, COVID-19 status, age in years and sex. Where available, HLA class I and class II types were obtained from metadata supplied by the sample provider rather than from assay-based typing.

Here is what the overall study found, with its caveats: The quantity of clinical and demographic metadata differed by source and by participant and was supplied without curation.

The immunoSEQ Assay, a bias-controlled multiplex PCR, was used to amplify TCRbeta CDR3 regions from genomic DNA. Concerning the study's data processing: The number of nucleated cells in each sample was estimated from the amplification of reference gene primers within the assay. To quantify the absolute abundance of each unique TCRbeta CDR3 rearrangement, sequence reads were collapsed and filtered. For each sample, productive Simpson clonality was calculated by taking the square root of Simpson's diversity index across productive rearrangements. The table comes from immuneACCESS by way of TCRdb, which keeps in-frame sequences with V and J called. Part of the clones is missing from these tables; in studies checked, under half for an unresolved V gene and the rest for unknown reasons. The V and J calls and clone size are taken from that table; D and trimming were inferred from the DNA. This sample is represented by 270,000 or so clones; around 90% of them were singletons. The biggest ten clones account for roughly 2% of the sample.

In the prospective study, participants were 18 to 89 years old, resided in about two dozen geographic areas of the United States, and were enrolled through a virtual design. To assign participants to cohorts, the prospective study relied on clinical history that participants themselves reported in a screening survey and a study questionnaire. In the prospective study, whole blood, serum and a nasopharyngeal or oropharyngeal swab were collected from each participant by mobile phlebotomists. Over a roughly 2-month period, participants in the prospective study had the option of providing additional blood draws and questionnaires. Before DNA extraction, prospective study blood samples were shipped either frozen or at room temperature. CDR1 and CDR2 (SGHTA, FQGNSA) derive from the germline V gene. At the junction V is shortened by 1 base and J by 6 bases, with 15 bases in between. The cysteine opens and the phenylalanine closes a CDR3 of 15 amino acids. Only the CDR3 portion is preserved as DNA: 45 bases, with reading frame beginning at the first base.

Comment on this clone: The antigen it recognizes is unknown. No base-level quality is on record; no much larger clone is a single base apart.

The sequence was obtained from a woman between 40 and 55 years old with acute COVID-19. The chain is encoded by TRBV7-2 joined to TRBJ1-1; the D gene lacks a confident call. Sample: PBMCs or T cells enriched from blood (not recorded which). The sequenced DNA: TGTGCCAGCAGCTTAGAAGGCGGCCTCGGAGCTGAAGCTTTCTTT. Its protein product is CASSLEGGLGAEAFF.